This passage covers 13 T cell receptor beta chains from one sample sequenced in a study of CD8 T cells in ankylosing spondylitis. Study results and limitations: A motif in TCR beta, a set of eight highly homologous variants, appeared characteristic of ankylosing spondylitis blood.

TCRdb analysed the 5' RACE reads with MiXCR anew, one entry per CDR3 protein. Among about 90,000 distinct CDR3 sequences listed, about 8.3% were seen once. Their recognized antigens are unknown. The sequenced material came from blood, either unsorted or a sorted T cell fraction (not recorded which). Source of these receptors: a male donor with ankylosing spondylitis.

This clonotype was seen a few times. V and J are TRBV6-4 and TRBJ2-1, with TRBD2 matching 15 bases. This CDR3 is 17 amino acids long. Germline V gene data show CDR1 as MRHNA and CDR2 as SNTAGT. Trimming removed 2 bases from V and 3 bases from J; junction bases left unmatched: 2. The DNA for the CDR3 is TGTGCCAGCAGTGACGGACTAGCGGGAGGGGTCTACAATGAGCAGTTCTTC. Translation gives CASSDGLAGGVYNEQFF.

This chain links TRBV11-1 with TRBJ2-1; D remains unclear. This CDR3 spans 15 amino acids. Trimming took off 2 bases at V and 3 bases at J, with 11 bases between the two ends. Germline V gives CDR1 SGHAT, CDR2 FQDESV (reference sequence). The CDR3 DNA reads TGTGCCAGCAGCTTATTAGGCCAATACTACAATGAGCAGTTCTTC. Protein sequence: CASSLLGQYYNEQFF.

The sample holds many counts of this clonotype. This sequence joins TRBV6-1 and TRBJ2-6; the D is unclear. V dropped 0 bases and J dropped 1 base, with 4 bases sitting between them. The germline V gene encodes CDR1 MNHNS and CDR2 SASEGT. The CDR3 spans 15 residues. CDR3 sequence reads: CASSEAGSGANVLTF. The CDR3 nucleotides read TGTGCCAGCAGTGAAGCAGGTTCTGGGGCCAACGTCCTGACTTTC.

This rearrangement joins TRBV20-1 to TRBJ2-7; 9 nucleotides align to TRBD1. Per germline, CDR1 DFQATT and CDR2 SNEGSKA (reference sequence). CDR3 length: 16 residues. The V and J ends lost 3 bases and 3 bases, in that order; junction bases with no gene match: 12. CDR3 protein: CSASERDRAIYYEQYF. DNA of the CDR3: TGCAGTGCTAGCGAACGGGACAGGGCTATTTACTACGAGCAGTACTTC.

The genes are TRBV2 and TRBJ1-5, with D unresolved. Between the trimmed V and J ends, which lost 4 bases and 0 bases, there was a span of 10 bases. This CDR3 region has 15 residues. Germline V gene sequence: CDR1 SNHLY, CDR2 FYNNEI. CDR3 residues: CASSVTRYSNQPQHF. CDR3 in DNA: TGTGCCAGCAGTGTGACACGGTATAGCAATCAGCCCCAGCATTTT.

This clonotype occurred many times. The chain uses TRBV2 and TRBJ2-1; D gene unclear. The V end lost 8 bases, the J end lost 0 bases, and 8 bases lay between the germline ends. There are 13 residues in the CDR3. In germline, CDR1 is SNHLY, CDR2 FYNNEI. CDR3 sequence (DNA): TGTGCCAGCGGCATGAGCTCCTACAATGAGCAGTTCTTC. Its protein product is CASGMSSYNEQFF. Complete variable domain (other parts from reference TRBV2 and TRBJ2-1): EPEVTQTPSHQVTQMGQEVILRCVPISNHLYFYWYRQILGQKVEFLVSFYNNEISEKSEIFDDQFSVERPDGSNFTLKIRSTKLEDSAMYFCASGMSSYNEQFFGPGTRLTVL.

This clonotype was seen many times. V gene TRBV14 combines with J gene TRBJ2-1; D remains unclear. This CDR3 has 11 amino acids. CDR1 and CDR2 (germline): SGHDN, FVKESK. Trimming took 1 base from V and 10 from J, leaving 5 bases between them. The CDR3 loop is CASSQGVEQFF. The CDR3 DNA sequence: TGTGCCAGCAGCCAAGGTGTAGAGCAGTTCTTC.

Ten or more counts support this clonotype. The chain combines TRBV12-3 or TRBV12-4 with TRBJ2-1; 7 nucleotides match TRBD1. Trimming took 3 bases from V and 7 from J; bases not matched to a gene: 9. The CDR3 is made up of 15 amino acids. The CDR3 sequence is CASSFDRATRNEQFF. As DNA, the CDR3 is TGTGCCAGCAGTTTCGACAGGGCGACACGAAATGAGCAGTTCTTC.

There are a few counts of this clonotype. This rearrangement joins TRBV11-3 to TRBJ2-7, with 9 bases matching TRBD1. CDR3 length equals 13 residues. Germline CDR1 and CDR2: SGHNT and YENEEA. Trimming took 5 bases from V and 7 from J; bases not matched to a gene: 6. CDR3 protein: CASSAQGALEQYF. CDR3 bases: TGTGCCAGCAGCGCACAGGGGGCTCTGGAGCAGTACTTC.

The chain links TRBV20-1 to TRBJ2-2; 8 bases map to TRBD2. This CDR3 is built from 16 residues. The germline V gene has CDR1 DFQATT and CDR2 SNEGSKA (reference sequence). With V trimmed by 3 bases and J by 4 bases, 10 bases remained unmatched. The CDR3 nucleotides read TGCAGTGCTAGGCCCCTCGACGGGAGGGGCACCGGGGAGCTGTTTTTT. Encoded protein: CSARPLDGRGTGELFF.

This clonotype was detected a few times. CDR3 region: CASSGGQGGYGYTF. Here the CDR3 DNA reads TGTGCCAGCAGCGGCGGACAGGGCGGCTATGGCTACACCTTC. The chain carries TRBV9 and TRBJ1-2, with 8 bases identical to TRBD1. There are 14 residues in the CDR3. The V gene end was trimmed by 3 bases and the J gene end by 4 bases; junction bases not matched to a gene: 5. Germline V gene data show CDR1 as SGDLS and CDR2 as YYNGEE.

This clonotype was counted a few times. The J gene is TRBJ2-7, the V gene TRBV5-6; D tentatively fits TRBD1 or TRBD2 (7 bases each). V gave up 4 bases and J gave up 2 bases, with 16 bases separating them. CDR1 and CDR2 (germline): SGHDT, YYEEEE. The CDR3 runs 15 residues. The CDR3 DNA reads as TGTGCCAGCAGCCCTGAGCAGGGGGGGACCTACGAGCAGTACTTC. Its translation is CASSPEQGGTYEQYF.

Here the CDR3 DNA reads TGTGCCTGGAGTGGACCGGGCAACTATGGCTACACCTTC. Protein: CAWSGPGNYGYTF. The chain is built from TRBV30 and TRBJ1-2, with D unresolved. The ends were cut back, 1 base at V and 2 bases at J, with 8 bases in the middle. CDR3 size: 13 residues. CDR1 is GTSNPN, CDR2 SVGIG, per germline (reference sequence).